The 31 T cell receptor beta chains listed next were all sequenced from one sample in a study of response to subunit inactivated influenza vaccine. MiXCR, applied by TCRdb to the RT-PCR reads, yields one record per CDR3 protein. Here the sample spans 860,000 or so distinct CDR3 sequences, 20% to 25% being singletons. The sequenced sample was PBMCs from blood, obtained 5 to 6 days after vaccination. The receptors here all came from a man aged 45-65 years who received an inactivated influenza vaccine.

The CDR3 bases are TGTGCCATCAGTGAGTCTGCGCGAAACGGCGAGCAGTACTTC. Translation gives CAISESARNGEQYF. The chain uses TRBV10-3 and TRBJ2-7, with unresolved D. The germline V gene has CDR1 ENHRY and CDR2 SYGVKD. This CDR3 is built from 14 residues. V was shortened by 0 bases and J by 6 bases, with 12 bases between the two germline ends.

The chain couples TRBV5-1 to TRBJ1-4; the D is unclear. The germline V gene encodes CDR1 SGHRS and CDR2 YFSETQ. Trimming took off 0 bases at V and 8 bases at J, with 17 bases between the two ends. This CDR3 has 16 residues. This CDR3 reads CASSLDSGHGVEKLFF. The CDR3, as DNA: TGCGCCAGCAGCTTGGACTCTGGGCACGGCGTGGAAAAACTGTTTTTT.

This clonotype was counted a few times. The chain couples TRBV4-3 to TRBJ2-7; perhaps TRBD2 as D (5 bases). Germline assignment: CDR1 LGHNA and CDR2 YSLEER. V was pared by 0 bases and J by 4 bases, with 13 bases between. The CDR3 length is 15 residues. The CDR3 sequence: CASSQDSGPGYEQYF. CDR3 nucleotide sequence: TGCGCCAGCAGCCAAGATTCTGGACCGGGGTACGAGCAGTACTTC.

The CDR3 DNA follows: TGCGCCAGCAGCTACAGGACGGATAGCTTCTACGAGCAGTACTTC. Protein product: CASSYRTDSFYEQYF. The chain uses TRBV5-1 and TRBJ2-7; tentatively, D is TRBD1 (5 bases). The CDR3 is 15 residues long. V lost 3 bases, J lost 3 bases, and 16 bases lay in between. Germline V CDR1 and CDR2: SGHRS, YFSETQ.

This clonotype occurred a few times. The CDR3 DNA sequence: TGTGCCAGCAGCCGACAGGGATCGGGGCAGTACTTC. It is translated as CASSRQGSGQYF. The rearrangement joins TRBV28 to TRBJ2-7, with 7 bases lining up with TRBD1. CDR3 size: 12 residues. V gave up 6 bases and J gave up 9 bases; unmatched junction bases: 8. Germline V gives CDR1 MDHEN, CDR2 SYDVKM.

This clonotype appeared many times. The chain is built from TRBV12-3 or TRBV12-4 and TRBJ1-5, with 7 bases identical to TRBD1. The CDR3 sequence is 14 residues long. V was pared by 5 bases and J by 3 bases, with 4 bases of the junction left unmatched. The CDR3 spells CASSGGQYNQPQHF. The CDR3 coding sequence is TGTGCCAGCAGTGGGGGACAGTACAATCAGCCCCAGCATTTT.

This clonotype appeared a few times. The gene calls are TRBV29-1 and TRBJ2-5; D is possibly TRBD1 (6 bases). This CDR3 contains 13 residues. V gave up 1 base and J gave up 6 bases, with 12 bases separating them. Germline values: CDR1 SQVTM, CDR2 ANQGSEA. For the CDR3, the DNA is TGCAGCGTTGAAGTAGGGGGTAGTAAGACCCAGTACTTC. It codes for CSVEVGGSKTQYF.

As regards this clonotype: This may be a read error: a much more frequent sequence differs by one nucleotide. The chain is built from TRBV5-5 and TRBJ2-2; a possible D gene is TRBD2 (5 bases). This CDR3 has 14 residues. The germline CDR1 and CDR2 sequences are SGHKS and YYEKEE (reference sequence). Written as DNA, the CDR3 is TGTGCCAGCAGCCTCGCAACGAACACCGGGGTGCTGTTTTTT. Protein: CASSLATNTGVLFF.

A few counts support this clonotype. The CDR3 bases are TGCGCCAGCAGCCAAGGGAGCGGGAGGGGGGTTTACAATGAGCAGTTCTTC. Its protein is CASSQGSGRGVYNEQFF. This sequence joins TRBV4-3 and TRBJ2-1; 10 bases fit TRBD2. The CDR3 totals 17 residues. The V gene end was trimmed by 1 base and the J gene end by 4 bases; junction bases not matched to a gene: 7. Germline CDR1 LGHNA, CDR2 YSLEER.

This rearrangement joins TRBV28 to TRBJ1-2; weak D call: TRBD1 (5 bases). The CDR3 consists of 14 residues. V was pared by 0 bases and J by 4 bases, with 9 bases between. From germline, CDR1 is MDHEN and CDR2 SYDVKM. The CDR3 protein is CASSLWTEGYGYTF. In DNA, the CDR3 is TGTGCCAGCAGTTTATGGACAGAGGGCTATGGCTACACCTTC.

This clonotype appeared a few times. This chain joins TRBV11-2 and TRBJ2-7; 7 positions match TRBD1. The junction had 6 bases not matched to a gene; V was cut back by 5 bases and J by 2 bases. This CDR3 contains 14 residues. The germline V gene encodes CDR1 SGHAT and CDR2 FQNNGV. The CDR3 spells CASSGHRGPYEQYF. The CDR3 nucleotides read TGTGCCAGCAGCGGCCACAGGGGACCCTACGAGCAGTACTTC.

In nucleotides, the CDR3 is TGCAGTGCTAGAGTCCTGGGAGTAGCGGGAGGACTTTCCTACGAGCAGTACTTC. Protein sequence: CSARVLGVAGGLSYEQYF. The chain couples TRBV20-1 to TRBJ2-7; 10 bases match TRBD2. V lost 1 base and J lost 1; bases outside the gene matches: 13. The CDR3 consists of 18 residues. Germline values: CDR1 DFQATT, CDR2 SNEGSKA (reference sequence).

This clonotype was seen a few times. The rearrangement links TRBV18 to TRBJ2-7, with D perhaps matching TRBD1 (6 bases). Germline assignment: CDR1 KGHSH and CDR2 LQKENI. This CDR3 has 14 amino acids. Trimming shortened V by 3 bases and J by 7 bases, and 16 bases separated the two germline ends. The CDR3 DNA sequence: TGTGCCAGCTCACCGAAACAGGGCACGGGGGAGCAGTACTTC. Its translation is CASSPKQGTGEQYF.

There are a few counts of this clonotype. The chain recombines TRBV20-1 with TRBJ2-7; D might be TRBD1 (6 bases). The V and J ends lost 0 bases and 6 bases respectively, with 15 bases between them. The CDR3 is 14 residues long. The germline V gene has CDR1 DFQATT and CDR2 SNEGSKA (reference sequence). The CDR3 DNA reads TGCAGTGCTAGAGATCAGCAGGGGAATGGCGAGCAGTACTTC. This codes for CSARDQQGNGEQYF.

This clonotype has only a few counts. The chain carries TRBV15 and TRBJ2-7, with a weak D call TRBD1 (5 bases). The CDR3 is made up of 13 amino acids. Trimming removed 4 bases from V and 5 bases from J, with 12 bases in between. Per germline, CDR1 LNHNV and CDR2 YYDKDF (reference sequence). For the CDR3, the DNA is TGTGCCACCAGCAAGTGGCAGGGCCACGAGCAGTACTTC. Its translation is CATSKWQGHEQYF. Full variable domain (rest looked up from reference TRBV15 and TRBJ2-7): DAMVIQNPRYQVTQFGKPVTLSCSQTLNHNVMYWYQQKSSQAPKLLFHYYDKDFNNEADTPDNFQSRRPNTSFCFLDIRSPGLGDTAMYLCATSKWQGHEQYFGPGTRLTVT.

The V and J genes are TRBV5-1 and TRBJ2-5; 10 bases are shared with TRBD2. After removal of 0 bases from V and 2 bases from J, the junction contained 10 bases not matched to a gene. Germline V lookup: CDR1 SGHRS, CDR2 YFSETQ. The CDR3 extends over 18 amino acids. CDR3 residues: CASSLGASGSPIQETQYF. CDR3 coding DNA: TGCGCCAGCAGCTTGGGTGCTAGCGGGAGTCCAATACAAGAGACCCAGTACTTC.

V gene TRBV13 combines with J gene TRBJ2-3; maybe TRBD1 (5 bases). The CDR3 consists of 16 residues. Germline lookup yields CDR1 PRHDT and CDR2 FYEKMQ (reference sequence). Trimming pared 3 bases from V and 2 bases from J, leaving 15 bases between. CDR3 sequence: CASSLKGARPTDTQYF. The CDR3 DNA reads as TGTGCCAGCAGCTTGAAAGGGGCCCGTCCCACAGATACGCAGTATTTT.

The chain joins TRBV27 to TRBJ2-7; TRBD1 matches 9 bases. J lost 3 bases, V lost 8 bases, and 14 bases had no gene match. The CDR3 sequence is 16 residues long. Germline CDR1 reads MNHEY; CDR2 reads SMNVEV (reference sequence). The CDR3 DNA follows: TGTGCCAGCCGCCGCACCCCGGGGACAGGGTACTACGAGCAGTACTTC. This sequence encodes CASRRTPGTGYYEQYF.

This sequence joins TRBV7-8 and TRBJ1-4, with unresolved D. Germline V gene sequence: CDR1 SGHVS, CDR2 FQNEAQ. The CDR3 spans 16 residues. V lost 2 bases, J lost 1 base, and 11 bases lay in between. The CDR3 protein is CASSLYSSRTNEKLFF. The CDR3 DNA is TGTGCCAGCAGCTTATATAGTTCACGAACTAATGAAAAACTGTTTTTT.

The chain has TRBV6-2 or TRBV6-3 and TRBJ2-2; no clear D. The germline V gene has CDR1 MNHEY and CDR2 SVGEGT. There are 14 residues in the CDR3. V was trimmed by 6 bases and J by 3 bases, leaving 11 bases between them. As DNA, the CDR3 is TGTGCCAGCAGGCGAGGACCTGACACCGGGGAGCTGTTTTTT. Amino acids: CASRRGPDTGELFF.

In its sample, this clonotype was seen a few times. The chain employs TRBV7-9 and TRBJ2-1; D gene uncertain. Germline V gene data show CDR1 as SEHNR and CDR2 as FQNEAQ (reference sequence). Trimming took 5 bases from V and 7 from J, leaving 6 bases between them. This CDR3 has 11 residues. CDR3 sequence: CASSPPNEQFF. CDR3 nucleotide sequence: TGTGCCAGCAGCCCTCCAAATGAGCAGTTCTTC.

This clonotype was counted between two and nine times. The chain employs TRBV12-3 or TRBV12-4 and TRBJ1-4; 12 bases match TRBD1. V shed 7 bases, J shed 4 bases, and the junction held 7 bases outside the gene matches. The CDR3 covers 16 residues. CDR3 bases: TGTGCCAGCATGGGACAGGGGGCGACGGGTAATGAAAAACTGTTTTTT. Translated: CASMGQGATGNEKLFF.

The V and J genes are TRBV6-1 and TRBJ2-1; TRBD1 matches at 10 bases. In germline, CDR1 is MNHNS, CDR2 SASEGT. V lost 6 bases and J lost 6; bases outside the gene matches: 8. The CDR3 loop spans 15 amino acids. For the CDR3, the DNA is TGTGCCAGCAGGGGGTTTGGGACAGGGGTCAATGAGCAGTTCTTC. This encodes CASRGFGTGVNEQFF.

This clonotype has more than one count but fewer than ten. The chain joins TRBV4-2 to TRBJ1-6; D remains ambiguous. The V and J ends lost 3 bases and 10 bases respectively, with 10 bases between them. Germline CDR1 reads LGHNA; CDR2 reads YNFKEQ. The CDR3 runs 13 residues. The DNA for the CDR3 is TGTGCCAGCAGCCATGAAATTGGGTCACCCCTCCACTTT. Translation gives CASSHEIGSPLHF.

There are many counts of this clonotype. The J gene is TRBJ2-7, the V gene TRBV5-5, with TRBD1 identical over 7 bases. V lost 0 bases, J lost 2 bases, and 5 bases stayed unmatched. The CDR3 is 15 amino acids. CDR1 and CDR2 (germline): SGHKS, YYEKEE (reference sequence). CDR3: CASSLEVQGAYEQYF. The DNA for the CDR3 is TGTGCCAGCAGCTTGGAAGTCCAGGGGGCCTACGAGCAGTACTTC.

This clonotype was counted a few times. The rearrangement links TRBV6-5 to TRBJ1-4; TRBD1 might be the D (6 bases). The CDR3 extends over 15 amino acids. Deletions cut 0 bases from V and 6 bases from J, with 11 bases between. From germline, CDR1 is MNHEY and CDR2 SVGAGI. The CDR3 loop reads CASSYSTGRDEKLFF. For the CDR3, the DNA is TGTGCCAGCAGTTACTCCACAGGGCGGGATGAAAAACTGTTTTTT.

V gene TRBV3-1 combines with J gene TRBJ2-7; no firm D call. The length of the CDR3 is 12 residues. V lost 1 base to trimming and J lost 10 bases, with 11 bases between them. CDR1 is LGHDT and CDR2 is YNNKEL in the germline V gene (reference sequence). In DNA form, the CDR3 reads TGTGCCAGCAGCCAAGTCCTAGAATTTCAGTACTTC. Translating it yields CASSQVLEFQYF.

This chain links TRBV12-3 or TRBV12-4 with TRBJ1-2; D remains unclear. Trimming left V 3 bases short and J 4 bases short, with 12 bases between. The CDR3 consists of 14 residues. Written as DNA, the CDR3 is TGTGCCAGCAGTTTCAGGCCGCTTGGCTATGGCTACACCTTC. This encodes CASSFRPLGYGYTF.

In this sample, this clonotype turned up a few times. V and J are TRBV6-1 and TRBJ1-6; D is ambiguous. The CDR3 totals 15 residues. V was shortened by 1 base and J by 4 bases, with 8 bases between the two germline ends. Per the germline V gene, CDR1 is MNHNS and CDR2 is SASEGT. For the CDR3, the DNA is TGTGCCAGCAGTGAAGGGCCGCAATATAATTCACCCCTCCACTTT. It translates to CASSEGPQYNSPLHF.

The CDR3 coding sequence is TGTGCCAGCAGTCTGCCACAGGGCTACACTGAAGCTTTCTTT. This codes for CASSLPQGYTEAFF. The chain is built from TRBV6-2 or TRBV6-3 and TRBJ1-1, with a possible D match to TRBD1 (6 bases). The CDR3 is 14 residues long. Germline V lookup: CDR1 MNHEY, CDR2 SVGEGT. V was trimmed by 5 bases and J by 3 bases, leaving 13 bases between them.

The rearrangement uses TRBV12-3 or TRBV12-4 and TRBJ2-5; D perhaps matches TRBD1 (5 bases). Trimming removed 7 bases from V and 5 bases from J, with 23 bases in between. The CDR3 runs 16 residues. DNA for the CDR3: TGTGCCAGCAACCACCGTAGGGTGGCTGGGGCTGAGACCCAGTACTTC. Encoded protein: CASNHRRVAGAETQYF.